This T cell receptor beta chain was identified in a study of blood T cell repertoires in COVID-19. Overall study: Whether acute or convalescent, the COVID-19 samples came from the United States, Italy and Spain. In each case, the material was cDNA or gDNA derived from T cells, B-cell-depleted T cells, or PBMCs.

CDR1 is MDHEN and CDR2 is SYDVKM in the germline V gene. V shed 6 bases and J shed 7 bases, with 18 bases lying between them. There are 15 residues in the CDR3. In the study's own analysis: Amplification of reference gene primers was used by the study to estimate nucleated cell counts. Assay used: immunoSEQ multiplex PCR; TCRdb lists only in-frame clones, some missing. The D gene and trimming were derived from the DNA, and the V and J assignments and clone size from that table. The sample consists of about 40,000 clones, roughly 90% of them appearing once. The TCR was taken from a man in his 60s with acute or convalescent COVID-19. The sequenced sample consisted of peripheral blood. The gene calls are TRBV28 and TRBJ2-2; perhaps TRBD1 as D (6 bases). The CDR3 DNA follows: TGTGCCAGCAGCTCCCATTGGGGGCAGAACGGGGAGCTGTTTTTT. As protein: CASSSHWGQNGELFF.